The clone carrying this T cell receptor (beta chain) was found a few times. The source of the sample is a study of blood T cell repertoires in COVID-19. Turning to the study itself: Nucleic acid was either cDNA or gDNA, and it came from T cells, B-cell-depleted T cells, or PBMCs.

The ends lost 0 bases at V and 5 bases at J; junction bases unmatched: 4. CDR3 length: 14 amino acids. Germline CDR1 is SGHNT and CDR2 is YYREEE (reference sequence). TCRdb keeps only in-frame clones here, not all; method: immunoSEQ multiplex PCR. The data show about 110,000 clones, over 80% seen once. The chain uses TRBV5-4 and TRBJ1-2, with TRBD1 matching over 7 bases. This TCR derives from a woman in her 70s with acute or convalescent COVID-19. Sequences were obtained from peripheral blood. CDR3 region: CASSLDRGEYGYTF. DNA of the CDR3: TGTGCCAGCAGCTTGGACAGGGGAGAGTATGGCTACACCTTC.